Presented here are 30 T cell receptor beta chains from one specimen sequenced in a study of T cells in Graves' hyperthyroidism and ophthalmopathy (dated by TCRdb to the late 2010s). The library was produced with multiplex PCR. The sequencer listed for this sample is Illumina HiSeq 2000. The TCR beta CDR3 regions were amplified from the RNA transcripts. The first round of RT-PCR for the TCR CDR3 was performed with the HTBI primer set and the Qiagen OneStep RT-PCR kit. Using fastp at Q25 and MiXCR, TCRdb reprocessed the public reads and kept productive beta chains. Here each entry gathers all rows of one CDR3 protein and keeps the most common genes and DNA. This sample has under 300,000 distinct CDR3 sequences in its table, and about 20% of those were observed once. The ten largest clones add up to roughly 60% of the sample. Material: blood. The receptors were sampled from a young man with Graves' ophthalmopathy.

This clonotype was recorded many times. The rearrangement joins TRBV12-3 or TRBV12-4 to TRBJ1-2; weak D call: TRBD1 (5 bases). Trimming removed 4 bases at V and 4 bases at J, with 10 bases between. The CDR3 is made up of 13 amino acids. This CDR3 is CASSSGTAYGYTF. Written as DNA, the CDR3 is TGTGCCAGCAGTTCCGGGACGGCCTATGGCTACACCTTC.

With respect to this clonotype: This clone may be a read error of a much larger clone one base away. V is TRBV3-1 and J is TRBJ2-3, with D unresolved. Trimming left V 4 bases short and J 2 bases short, with 13 bases between. The CDR3 length is 15 residues. The germline gives CDR1 LGHDT, CDR2 YNNKEL (reference sequence). The CDR3 nucleotides are TGTGCCAGCAGCCGCGGAGAGGTCGACACAGATACGCAGTATTTT. Translated: CASSRGEVDTDTQYF.

The chain combines TRBV9 with TRBJ2-5; the D gene is possibly TRBD1 (8 bases). This CDR3 region has 16 residues. Trimming removed 3 bases at V and 5 bases at J, with 20 bases between. CDR1 and CDR2 from the germline V gene are SGDLS and YYNGEE. CDR3 nucleotides: TGTGCCAGCAGCGGTTCCAGACAGGGGACTAAGGAGACCCAGTACTTC. This sequence encodes CASSGSRQGTKETQYF.

This clonotype has a handful of counts. The chain couples TRBV28 to TRBJ2-7; 8 bases fit TRBD2. CDR3 length: 14 residues. The V and J ends lost 3 bases and 5 bases, in that order; junction bases with no gene match: 6. CDR1 is MDHEN and CDR2 is SYDVKM in the germline V gene. CDR3 sequence reads: CASSFLGGGHEQYF. The CDR3 nucleotides read TGTGCCAGCAGTTTCCTCGGGGGGGGCCACGAGCAGTACTTC.

The V and J genes are TRBV6-5 and TRBJ2-7, with TRBD1 matching over 8 bases. The V segment lost 0 bases and the J segment 1 base; nucleotides outside the gene matches: 11. There are 18 residues in the CDR3. Germline CDR1 MNHEY, CDR2 SVGAGI. CDR3 DNA: TGTGCCAGCAGTTACTCGAGGGCTAGACAGGGGAATTCCTACGAGCAGTACTTC. It codes for CASSYSRARQGNSYEQYF.

A remark on this clonotype: A single base separates this from a much larger clone, so it may be a read error. The gene calls are TRBV5-1 and TRBJ2-1; possible D gene TRBD1, 6 bases. Trimming removed 3 bases at V and 4 bases at J, with 14 bases between. The CDR3 is 15 amino acids. Germline loops: CDR1 SGHRS, CDR2 YFSETQ. In nucleotides, the CDR3 is TGCGCCAGCAGCTCCAGGACAGTCAATTACAATGAGCAGTTCTTC. It is translated as CASSSRTVNYNEQFF.

This clonotype was seen ten or more times. The chain has TRBV2 and TRBJ1-1, with D perhaps TRBD1 (6 bases). This CDR3 has 17 amino acids. The germline gives CDR1 SNHLY, CDR2 FYNNEI. Trimming pared 6 bases from V and 0 bases from J, leaving 20 bases between. The CDR3 reads CASSSLGTSNLNTEAFF. The DNA for the CDR3 is TGTGCCAGCAGCTCTTTGGGGACATCGAACCTGAACACTGAAGCTTTCTTT.

This clonotype was detected many times. J is TRBJ2-2 and V is TRBV7-2; D unclear. V was trimmed by 2 bases and J by 6 bases, leaving 13 bases between them. CDR1 and CDR2 (germline): SGHTA, FQGNSA. This CDR3 is 15 amino acids long. CDR3 DNA: TGTGCCAGCAGCTTAAGCCGGATACGAGCCGGGGAGCTGTTTTTT. Residues: CASSLSRIRAGELFF.

Written as DNA, the CDR3 is TGTGCCACCAAATCCGGGACTAGCACCAGCAATGAGCAGTTCTTC. Amino acid sequence: CATKSGTSTSNEQFF. V is TRBV24-1 and J is TRBJ2-1; the match to TRBD2 covers 9 bases. The germline CDR1 and CDR2 sequences are KGHDR and SFDVKD. Germline trimming cut 8 bases from V and 6 bases from J; bases unmatched to any gene: 10. The CDR3 has 15 residues.

There are a few counts of this clonotype. This chain uses TRBV11-2 with TRBJ2-1; D gene uncertain. V gave up 5 bases and J gave up 5 bases, with 7 bases separating them. This CDR3 has 12 residues. CDR1 and CDR2 (germline): SGHAT, FQNNGV. The CDR3 spells CASSRTHNEQFF. CDR3 DNA sequence: TGTGCCAGCAGCCGAACCCACAATGAGCAGTTCTTC.

This clonotype has only one observation. The chain uses TRBV6-1 and TRBJ2-2; 7 bases match TRBD2. J lost 3 bases, V lost 11 bases, and 12 bases had no gene match. Per the germline V gene, CDR1 is MNHNS and CDR2 is SASEGT. This CDR3 region has 15 residues. The CDR3 bases are TGTGCCGGCGAGGAGGGGAGGGCGCACACCGGGGAGCTGTTTTTT. Translated: CAGEEGRAHTGELFF.

This clonotype came up many times. The chain links TRBV5-1 to TRBJ1-2; D unresolved. Germline-derived CDR1 and CDR2 are SGHRS and YFSETQ. V lost 0 bases and J 5 bases, leaving 14 bases between the germline ends. CDR3 length equals 15 residues. The CDR3 spells CASSLASDPEYGYTF. As DNA, the CDR3 is TGCGCCAGCAGCTTGGCCTCGGACCCCGAATATGGCTACACCTTC. Combining the CDR3 with reference TRBV5-1 and TRBJ1-2 gives the whole variable domain KAGVTQTPRYLIKTRGQQVTLSCSPISGHRSVSWYQQTPGQGLQFLFEYFSETQRNKGNFPGRFSGRQFSNSRSEMNVSTLELGDSALYLCASSLASDPEYGYTFGSGTRLTVV.

The J gene is TRBJ1-1, the V gene TRBV24-1; D is perhaps TRBD1 (5 bases). Germline CDR1 reads KGHDR; CDR2 reads SFDVKD. Trimming stripped 9 bases from V and 5 bases from J, with 12 bases between. This CDR3 is 12 amino acids long. CDR3 loop: CATRDLGTEAFF. Here the CDR3 DNA reads TGTGCCACCCGGGACCTTGGTACTGAAGCTTTCTTT.

This clonotype has just a few counts. V usage is TRBV18 and J usage is TRBJ1-5; D is unresolved. The V gene's germline CDR1 is KGHSH and CDR2 LQKENI. The length of the CDR3 is 13 residues. Trimming left V 2 bases short and J 4 bases short, with 6 bases between. The CDR3 nucleotides are TGTGCCAGCTCACCAAGCAGAAATCAGCCCCAGCATTTT. It translates to CASSPSRNQPQHF.

In this sample, this clonotype turned up a few times. The chain links TRBV28 to TRBJ2-1; D gene unclear. Per the germline V gene, CDR1 is MDHEN and CDR2 is SYDVKM. The CDR3 contains 16 residues. V was trimmed by 1 base and J by 5 bases, leaving 15 bases between them. The DNA of the CDR3 is TGTGCCAGCAGTTTATCAGGCTACCCCAGAGACAATGAGCAGTTCTTC. Its translation is CASSLSGYPRDNEQFF.

The chain recombines TRBV6-2 or TRBV6-3 with TRBJ2-4; D is perhaps TRBD2 (6 bases). CDR1 MNHEY and CDR2 SVGEGT come from the germline V gene. Trimming took off 6 bases at V and 0 bases at J, with 12 bases between the two ends. This CDR3 is 15 amino acids long. CDR3 nucleotides: TGTGCCAGCAGCGGGCCCGGGGGAGCCAAAAACATTCAGTACTTC. As protein: CASSGPGGAKNIQYF.

The V call is TRBV12-5, the J call TRBJ2-5, with D unresolved. Between the trimmed V and J ends, which lost 1 base and 5 bases, there was a span of 2 bases. CDR3 length: 11 amino acids. Looked up from germline, CDR1 is LGHNT and CDR2 is FRNRAP. The CDR3 protein is CASGLAETQYF. The CDR3 DNA reads as TGTGCTAGTGGTTTGGCGGAGACCCAGTACTTC.

This sequence joins TRBV20-1 and TRBJ2-2, with 7 bases identical to TRBD2. Germline CDR1 reads DFQATT; CDR2 reads SNEGSKA (reference sequence). The CDR3 loop spans 16 amino acids. With 0 bases clipped from V and 5 bases from J, the junction kept 9 bases outside the gene matches. In DNA, the CDR3 is TGCAGTGCTAGAGATTGGAGCGGGGTTAGGACCGGGGAGCTGTTTTTT. Translating it yields CSARDWSGVRTGELFF.

The genes are TRBV7-6 and TRBJ2-7; TRBD1 agrees at 8 bases. This CDR3 spans 15 amino acids. Trimming removed 5 bases from V and 3 bases from J; junction bases left unmatched: 9. Germline V CDR1 and CDR2: SGHVS, FNYEAQ. CDR3 bases: TGTGCCAGCAGCCAAGGACAGGGCCGAGGCTACGAGCAGTACTTC. This codes for CASSQGQGRGYEQYF.

This clonotype was counted a few times. This chain links TRBV20-1 with TRBJ2-1; 13 positions agree with TRBD2. Germline V gene lookup returns CDR1 DFQATT and CDR2 SNEGSKA (reference sequence). V gave up 1 base and J gave up 5 bases; unmatched junction bases: 5. CDR3 length: 16 residues. This chain's CDR3 is CSARARGTSGNNEQFF. The CDR3 nucleotides read TGCAGTGCTAGAGCGCGGGGGACTAGCGGGAACAATGAGCAGTTCTTC.

There are a few counts of this clonotype. This CDR3 reads CASSWGTSYSNQPQHF. CDR3 DNA sequence: TGTGCCAGTAGTTGGGGGACTTCCTATAGCAATCAGCCCCAGCATTTT. J is TRBJ1-5 and V is TRBV19, with D perhaps matching TRBD1 (5 bases). This CDR3 comprises 16 residues. Per germline, CDR1 LNHDA and CDR2 SQIVND (reference sequence). V was clipped by 5 bases and J by 0 bases, with 14 bases between them.

This rearrangement joins TRBV9 to TRBJ2-1, with a weak D call TRBD2 (5 bases). Germline V CDR1 and CDR2: SGDLS, YYNGEE. V was shortened by 0 bases and J by 0 bases, with 10 bases between the two germline ends. The CDR3 sequence is 16 residues long. CDR3 bases: TGTGCCAGCAGCGTAGCTGGCGCGGGCTCCTACAATGAGCAGTTCTTC. Protein product: CASSVAGAGSYNEQFF.

This clonotype showed up many times. The CDR3, as DNA: TGTGCCTGGAGGTCCGGGACGGGCAATCAGCCCCAGCATTTT. This gives the protein CAWRSGTGNQPQHF. The J gene is TRBJ1-5, the V gene TRBV30; D is perhaps TRBD1 (5 bases). The CDR3 spans 14 residues. V lost 3 bases and J 2 bases, leaving 11 bases between the germline ends. Germline V gene lookup returns CDR1 GTSNPN and CDR2 SVGIG (reference sequence).

This clonotype turned up a few times. The CDR3 DNA reads as TGTGCCAGCAGTGCCAGCGGTGGCAGAGGTGAAGCTTTCTTT. Its translation is CASSASGGRGEAFF. The chain is built from TRBV25-1 and TRBJ1-1; D remains ambiguous. Germline CDR1 MGHDK, CDR2 SYGVNS. Trimming removed 4 bases at V and 7 bases at J, with 16 bases between. CDR3 size: 14 residues.

This clonotype was observed at least ten times. V usage is TRBV30 and J usage is TRBJ1-2; D is ambiguous. Germline lookup yields CDR1 GTSNPN and CDR2 SVGIG (reference sequence). The CDR3 sequence is 15 residues long. The V gene lost 3 bases and the J gene lost 4 bases, with 18 bases spanning the gap. DNA for the CDR3: TGTGCCTGGAGGGCCGCTCGGGAACCCTCCTATGGCTACACCTTC. It codes for CAWRAAREPSYGYTF. Together with reference TRBV30 and TRBJ1-2, the CDR3 gives the full variable domain: SQTIHQWPATLVQPVGSPLSLECTVEGTSNPNLYWYRQAAGRGLQLLFYSVGIGQISSEVPQNLSASRPQDRQFILSSKKLLLSDSGFYLCAWRAAREPSYGYTFGSGTRLTVV.

The J gene is TRBJ1-1, the V gene TRBV18; TRBD1 is a possible D gene (5 bases). The CDR3 contains 16 residues. From germline, CDR1 is KGHSH and CDR2 LQKENI. V was clipped by 0 bases and J by 1 base, with 12 bases between them. The CDR3 nucleotides are TGTGCCAGCTCACCACCGGTAGGGGTTTCGAACACTGAAGCTTTCTTT. This gives the protein CASSPPVGVSNTEAFF.

This clonotype was observed many times. The chain joins TRBV7-3 to TRBJ2-1; maybe TRBD1 (5 bases). In germline, CDR1 is SGHTA, CDR2 FQGTGA. The CDR3 totals 14 residues. The V gene lost 5 bases and the J gene lost 6 bases, with 14 bases spanning the gap. CDR3 DNA: TGTGCCAGCAGCGCCTCTGGGGCGACCAATGAGCAGTTCTTC. It translates to CASSASGATNEQFF.

This clonotype was detected only a few times. V and J are TRBV6-1 and TRBJ2-1; 8 bases align to TRBD2. Germline loops: CDR1 MNHNS, CDR2 SASEGT. The CDR3 spans 15 residues. The V gene end was trimmed by 3 bases and the J gene end by 7 bases; junction bases not matched to a gene: 8. The CDR3 coding sequence is TGTGCCAGCAGTGAGATGGCGGGGGGCCGGAATGAGCAGTTCTTC. Its translation is CASSEMAGGRNEQFF.

The chain combines TRBV28 with TRBJ2-5; TRBD1 matches 8 bases. The CDR3 spans 14 residues. Germline-derived CDR1 and CDR2 are MDHEN and SYDVKM. Trimming cost V 3 bases and J 5 bases; bases outside gene matches: 5. This CDR3 is CASSFPGGKETQYF. The CDR3 DNA follows: TGTGCCAGCAGTTTCCCAGGGGGCAAGGAGACCCAGTACTTC.

This clonotype was seen repeatedly, ten times or more. The CDR3 nucleotides are TGTGCCAGCAGTCCCGACGGGGGGGATCCCACCGGGGAGCTGTTTTTT. This translates into CASSPDGGDPTGELFF. The chain recombines TRBV28 with TRBJ2-2; 8 bases are a match to TRBD2. The CDR3 runs 16 residues. Germline CDR1 reads MDHEN; CDR2 reads SYDVKM. The trim removed 5 bases at V and 4 bases at J, leaving 9 bases unmatched.